Here is one T cell receptor (beta chain) with its context. Its antigen is not known. This specimen belongs to a study of beta chain features in type 1 diabetes. The entirety of the isolated RNA underwent reverse transcription, so expressed TCRB transcripts were sequenced. The data were produced by immunoSEQ multiplex PCR, yet TCRdb's version contains in-frame clones alone and is incomplete. Of about 360,000 clones listed, over 10% are singletons. Findings of the study overall: HLA influence on TCRB rearrangement stayed unresolved here.

Central memory, naive, regulatory and stem cell-like memory CD4+ cells were sorted by CD45RO/CCR7/CD25/CD127/CD95/CD27. Post-sort purity exceeded 95% for all sorted populations. The specimen was naive CD4+ T cells from blood. The receptor's source is a man younger than 30 in good health.

The CDR3 reads CASSSVTRGGGETQYF. The DNA for the CDR3 is TGTGCCAGCAGCTCCGTAACCCGGGGGGGCGGGGAGACCCAGTACTTC. The genes are TRBV7-2 and TRBJ2-5; 8 nucleotides agree with TRBD2. Germline lookup yields CDR1 SGHTA and CDR2 FQGNSA. The CDR3 is 16 amino acids. Trimming at V came to 4 bases and at J to 5 bases, leaving 12 bases not matched to a gene.